These 3 T cell receptor beta chains originate from one sample sequenced in a study of cytomegalovirus exposure and HLA in healthy donors. Libraries were prepared by immunoSEQ multiplex PCR; TCRdb keeps only in-frame clonotypes and omits some of them. Among 50,000 to 80,000 clones listed, 95% were seen once. Sequenced material: PBMCs. These receptors all come from a woman aged 18-30 years in good health and CMV-seropositive.

V gene TRBV5-1 combines with J gene TRBJ1-1; D not certain. The CDR3 is made up of 14 amino acids. The germline V gene encodes CDR1 SGHRS and CDR2 YFSETQ. Between the trimmed V and J ends, which lost 4 bases and 4 bases, there was a span of 14 bases. CDR3 nucleotide sequence: TGCGCCAGCAGCGCGGGAGGAACCGCCACTGAAGCTTTCTTT. Protein: CASSAGGTATEAFF.

J is TRBJ2-3 and V is TRBV5-6, with D possibly being TRBD2 (7 bases). This CDR3 has 16 amino acids. Germline CDR1 SGHDT, CDR2 YYEEEE. The ends were cut back, 4 bases at V and 2 bases at J, with 17 bases in the middle. The CDR3 sequence: CASSHRGAGDTDTQYF. CDR3 in DNA: TGTGCCAGCAGCCATCGGGGGGCCGGGGACACAGATACGCAGTATTTT.

The chain carries TRBV2 and TRBJ1-2; the D is unclear. V was cut by 1 base and J by 7 bases, with 16 bases left in between. This CDR3 is 15 amino acids long. Germline CDR1 is SNHLY and CDR2 is FYNNEI. The CDR3 loop is CASSEGRSARRGYTF. The CDR3, as DNA: TGTGCCAGCAGTGAAGGGAGGTCGGCACGGCGTGGCTACACCTTC.